A single sample is the source of the 25 T cell receptor beta chains below, sequenced in a study of T cells in Graves' hyperthyroidism and ophthalmopathy. RNA transcripts served as the template for amplifying TCR beta CDR3 regions. Researchers ran a first-round RT-PCR on the TCR CDR3 using the HTBI primer set. MiXCR, applied by TCRdb to the multiplex PCR reads, yields one record per CDR3 protein. The sample has around 760,000 distinct CDR3 sequences, under 45% seen once. Sequencing was carried out using blood. The source is a woman aged 35 to 49 with Graves' hyperthyroidism.

There are many counts of this clonotype. The chain uses TRBV7-3 and TRBJ1-1; 10 nucleotides align to TRBD1. Germline loops: CDR1 SGHTA, CDR2 FQGTGA. With V trimmed by 4 bases and J by 5 bases, 22 bases remained unmatched. This CDR3 comprises 20 residues. The CDR3 DNA follows: TGTGCCAGCAGCTACCGGGACAGGGGTAATCCCACTTTGACACCTACTGAAGCTTTCTTT. Amino acid sequence: CASSYRDRGNPTLTPTEAFF.

This clonotype was found a few times. The genes are TRBV13 and TRBJ1-6, with TRBD1 as a possible D gene (5 bases). Germline V CDR1 and CDR2: PRHDT, FYEKMQ (reference sequence). The CDR3 has 17 residues. The V end was cut by 4 bases, the J end by 0 bases, with 13 bases between. The CDR3 DNA reads TGTGCCAGCAGCTCCCGGACATCAAACTCCTATAATTCACCCCTCCACTTT. This encodes CASSSRTSNSYNSPLHF.

The rearrangement links TRBV5-1 to TRBJ2-5; TRBD1 is a possible D gene (6 bases). Trimming took off 3 bases at V and 1 base at J, with 7 bases between the two ends. Germline CDR1 SGHRS, CDR2 YFSETQ. The CDR3 loop spans 13 amino acids. CDR3 DNA sequence: TGCGCCAGCAGCTGGACAGTCCAAGAGACCCAGTACTTC. Amino acid sequence: CASSWTVQETQYF.

This clonotype was counted only a few times. V is TRBV20-1 and J is TRBJ1-1; TRBD1 matches at 9 bases. This CDR3 is built from 16 residues. Looked up from germline, CDR1 is DFQATT and CDR2 is SNEGSKA (reference sequence). Trimming at V came to 5 bases and at J to 0 bases, leaving 10 bases not matched to a gene. CDR3 nucleotide sequence: TGCAGTGCTGTGCCAGGGACAGGGATCCTGAACACTGAAGCTTTCTTT. Translated, it gives CSAVPGTGILNTEAFF.

The chain couples TRBV6-5 to TRBJ1-2; D gene unclear. Trimming took 2 bases from V and 2 from J, leaving 9 bases between them. This CDR3 region has 14 residues. Germline CDR1 reads MNHEY; CDR2 reads SVGAGI. In DNA, the CDR3 is TGTGCCAGCAGTTACGTTGGGCAGAACTATGGCTACACCTTC. Protein: CASSYVGQNYGYTF.

This clonotype was counted ten times or more. The chain is built from TRBV28 and TRBJ1-2; D uncertain. CDR1 MDHEN and CDR2 SYDVKM come from the germline V gene. The CDR3 covers 12 residues. V was pared by 3 bases and J by 3 bases, with 5 bases between. The CDR3 bases are TGTGCCAGCAGTTTCGTAGACTATGGCTACACCTTC. As protein: CASSFVDYGYTF.

This clonotype was observed a single time. The chain uses TRBV6-1 and TRBJ2-7; D gene unclear. This CDR3 is 13 amino acids long. CDR1 is MNHNS and CDR2 is SASEGT in the germline V gene. V was pared by 7 bases and J by 4 bases, with 14 bases between. The CDR3 loop reads CASTTLPAYEQYF. The CDR3, as DNA: TGTGCCAGCACCACCCTGCCGGCTTACGAGCAGTACTTC.

V is TRBV4-3 and J is TRBJ1-2; 9 bases line up with TRBD1. CDR3 length: 16 amino acids. V shed 1 base, J shed 4 bases, and the junction held 7 bases outside the gene matches. Germline lookup yields CDR1 LGHNA and CDR2 YSLEER. The CDR3 loop reads CASSQASGTGSYGYTF. The CDR3 DNA follows: TGCGCCAGCAGCCAAGCCTCCGGGACAGGGTCCTATGGCTACACCTTC.

This clonotype was seen at least ten times. The chain has TRBV7-2 and TRBJ1-2; tentative D call: TRBD1 (5 bases). This CDR3 comprises 14 residues. Trimming removed 5 bases at V and 8 bases at J, with 18 bases between. CDR1 and CDR2 from the germline V gene are SGHTA and FQGNSA. The CDR3 is CASSAREGLRGYTF. The CDR3 nucleotides are TGTGCCAGCAGCGCACGGGAGGGGCTTCGAGGCTACACCTTC.

Concerning this clonotype itself: One end of the junction does not line up with germline, which may come from a read error. This rearrangement joins TRBV10-2 to TRBJ2-2, with unresolved D. The germline V gene has CDR1 WSHSY and CDR2 SAAADI. The length of the CDR3 is 13 residues. CDR3 region: CASTRGVSGELFF. As DNA, the CDR3 is TGTGCCAGCACCCGTGGGGTCTCCGGGGAGCTGTTTTTT.

The genes are TRBV29-1 and TRBJ2-7, with TRBD1 matching 8 bases. Germline CDR1 and CDR2: SQVTM and ANQGSEA. The CDR3 runs to 13 residues. Trimming removed 4 bases from V and 7 bases from J; junction bases left unmatched: 9. CDR3 protein: CSVARQGKREQYF. The CDR3 nucleotides are TGCAGCGTTGCCAGACAGGGGAAGAGGGAGCAGTACTTC.

J is TRBJ2-2 and V is TRBV7-9; D not certain. V dropped 3 bases and J dropped 0 bases, with 11 bases sitting between them. This CDR3 is 16 amino acids long. The germline gives CDR1 SEHNR, CDR2 FQNEAQ (reference sequence). This CDR3 is CASSLAIGTNTGELFF. CDR3 nucleotide sequence: TGTGCCAGCAGCTTGGCGATAGGAACGAACACCGGGGAGCTGTTTTTT.

Details on this clonotype: Since a much larger clone is just one base distant, this may be a read error. The chain combines TRBV6-2 or TRBV6-3 with TRBJ1-6; TRBD1 is a possible D gene (6 bases). The germline V and J ends were trimmed by 2 bases and 8 bases, with 19 bases remaining between them. In germline, CDR1 is MNHEY, CDR2 SVGEGT. The CDR3 is made up of 17 amino acids. This chain's CDR3 is CASSYTPEQGVYSPLHF. The CDR3 DNA follows: TGTGCCAGCAGTTACACCCCGGAACAGGGAGTGTATTCACCCCTCCACTTT.

Remarks on this clonotype: The conserved phenylalanine or tryptophan is not found at the CDR3 terminus, so this likely reflects a read error. The limits of the CDR3 on the DNA are not certain, so only TCRdb's listed CDR3 is given. This sequence joins TRBV9 and TRBJ1-1. Germline V gene data show CDR1 as SGDLS and CDR2 as YYNGEE. From its first to its last residue, the CDR3 has 8 amino acids. The CDR3 region is CASSVWCQ.

This clonotype was observed a handful of times. The chain couples TRBV20-1 to TRBJ2-2; maybe TRBD2 (6 bases). Germline V gives CDR1 DFQATT, CDR2 SNEGSKA (reference sequence). The CDR3 contains 14 residues. The V end lost 3 bases, the J end lost 5 bases, and 13 bases lay between the germline ends. Here the CDR3 reads CSASGRGETGELFF. The CDR3 coding sequence is TGCAGTGCTAGCGGGAGAGGGGAAACCGGGGAGCTGTTTTTT.

The rearrangement links TRBV12-3 or TRBV12-4 to TRBJ1-5; D not certain. V lost 6 bases and J 0 bases, leaving 9 bases between the germline ends. The CDR3 totals 14 residues. In DNA, the CDR3 is TGTGCCAGCAGATTGGTGGGTAGCAATCAGCCCCAGCATTTT. Residues: CASRLVGSNQPQHF.

The table lists this clonotype with many counts. This chain uses TRBV9 with TRBJ2-7, with a weak D call TRBD1 (5 bases). Germline assignment: CDR1 SGDLS and CDR2 YYNGEE. The CDR3 runs 13 residues. Trimming removed 3 bases at V and 2 bases at J, with 9 bases between. The CDR3 DNA is TGTGCCAGCAGCGGACAGCCGCCCTACGAGCAGTACTTC. Translation gives CASSGQPPYEQYF.

The chain uses TRBV7-9 and TRBJ2-6; 9 bases map to TRBD1. This CDR3 is 18 amino acids long. The V and J ends lost 5 bases and 1 base, in that order; junction bases with no gene match: 9. Germline V gene sequence: CDR1 SEHNR, CDR2 FQNEAQ (reference sequence). CDR3 sequence reads: CASSARDRVVSGANVLTF. CDR3 DNA: TGTGCCAGCAGCGCCCGGGACAGGGTAGTATCTGGGGCCAACGTCCTGACTTTC.

With respect to this clonotype: Being one base from a much bigger clone, this may be a read error. The CDR3 nucleotides are TGTGCCAGCAGCTCCGCCCCCGGGACTAGCGGGGACGAGCGGTACTTC. Amino acid sequence: CASSSAPGTSGDERYF. The genes are TRBV7-9 and TRBJ2-7, with TRBD2 matching 13 bases. The CDR3 runs 16 residues. Per germline, CDR1 SEHNR and CDR2 FQNEAQ (reference sequence).

This clonotype was detected many times. Here the CDR3 DNA reads TGTGCCAGCAGCTACAGACCGAACACTGAAGCTTTCTTT. Encoded protein: CASSYRPNTEAFF. This sequence joins TRBV6-5 and TRBJ1-1, with D unresolved. CDR3 length: 13 residues. V was pared by 6 bases and J by 1 base, with 9 bases between. Germline V gene sequence: CDR1 MNHEY, CDR2 SVGAGI.

This clonotype was counted a few times. The chain uses TRBV9 and TRBJ1-1; D gene uncertain. Between the trimmed V and J ends, which lost 0 bases and 2 bases, there was a span of 5 bases. The CDR3 has 13 residues. Germline CDR1 reads SGDLS; CDR2 reads YYNGEE. The CDR3 coding sequence is TGTGCCAGCAGCGTAGAAATTAACACTGAAGCTTTCTTT. Its translation is CASSVEINTEAFF.

This clonotype came up many times. V usage is TRBV2 and J usage is TRBJ1-2, with a possible D match to TRBD1 (6 bases). Germline CDR1 is SNHLY and CDR2 is FYNNEI. V lost 4 bases to trimming and J lost 6 bases, with 12 bases between them. This CDR3 region has 13 residues. The CDR3 sequence is CASSVSGGNGYTF. In DNA, the CDR3 is TGTGCCAGCAGTGTCTCCGGGGGCAATGGCTACACCTTC.

The rearrangement links TRBV11-2 to TRBJ1-6, with TRBD1 matching 7 bases. Trimming at V came to 8 bases and at J to 7 bases, leaving 14 bases not matched to a gene. Germline V gene sequence: CDR1 SGHAT, CDR2 FQNNGV. The CDR3 is made up of 16 amino acids. This CDR3 is CASSPRQGGTNSPLHF. CDR3 DNA: TGTGCCAGCTCCCCAAGGCAGGGGGGGACAAATTCACCCCTCCACTTT. The full variable domain, its missing parts supplied by reference TRBV11-2 and TRBJ1-6, is EAGVAQSPRYKIIEKRQSVAFWCNPISGHATLYWYQQILGQGPKLLIQFQNNGVVDDSQLPKDRFSAERLKGVDSTLKIQPAKLEDSAVYLCASSPRQGGTNSPLHFGNGTRLTVT.

This clonotype has just a few counts. The chain recombines TRBV6-4 with TRBJ2-7; 8 positions match TRBD2. V trimming: 4 bases; J trimming: 5 bases; junction bases outside the gene matches: 7. The germline gives CDR1 MRHNA, CDR2 SNTAGT. The CDR3 length is 14 residues. CDR3 sequence: CASSASAGAHEQYF. The CDR3 DNA is TGTGCCAGCAGTGCATCAGCGGGAGCCCACGAGCAGTACTTC.

This clonotype was detected ten times or more. The rearrangement uses TRBV29-1 and TRBJ1-4; D ambiguous. The germline gives CDR1 SQVTM, CDR2 ANQGSEA. V lost 4 bases, J lost 6 bases, and 9 bases lay in between. The CDR3 totals 12 residues. The CDR3 reads CSVGETDEKLFF. The CDR3 DNA reads TGCAGCGTTGGGGAGACGGATGAAAAACTGTTTTTT.